The clone carrying this T cell receptor (beta chain) was seen more than once but under ten times. The antigen is unknown. Primed by a sample-barcoded 5' primer and a J-beta primer mix, a second PCR proceeded for 7 to 11 cycles. TCRdb re-called the 5' RACE reads through MiXCR, storing one row per CDR3 protein. The repertoire consists of 650,000 to 1,000,000 distinct CDR3 sequences, with 36% occurring once and the leading ten covering 10% to 15%. Caucasian individuals from Russia who were healthy and aged about 6 to 95 acted as donors. These data are taken from a study of blood T cells in healthy people across ages. Whole-study findings and limits: The percentage of naive T cells correlated strongly with TCR beta diversity. As age increased, TCR beta diversity per million T cells fell in a roughly linear fashion.

This CDR3 is built from 12 residues. The junction had 0 bases not matched to a gene; V was cut back by 5 bases and J by 6 bases. CDR1 and CDR2 from the germline V gene are KGHDR and SFDVKD. The TCR comes from a man between 18 and 35 years old in good health. This sequence joins TRBV24-1 and TRBJ1-2; 9 nucleotides agree with TRBD1. Sequencing was done on a sample of blood. The CDR3 reads CATSGTGDGYTF. CDR3 nucleotide sequence: TGTGCCACCAGTGGGACAGGGGATGGCTACACCTTC.